These 18 T cell receptor beta chains originate from one sample sequenced in a study of blood T cell repertoires in COVID-19. The data were produced by immunoSEQ multiplex PCR, yet TCRdb's version contains in-frame clones alone and is incomplete. The table includes some 290,000 clones, about nine tenths detected once. Sequences were obtained from peripheral blood. The receptors here all came from a woman in her fifties or sixties who had recovered from COVID-19.

This clone was seen more than once but under ten times. Other DNA sequences in the same sample also yield this CDR3. The chain couples TRBV9 to TRBJ1-1; the D is unclear. V lost 0 bases and J lost 5, with 14 bases in between. The CDR3 consists of 15 residues. Looked up from germline, CDR1 is SGDLS and CDR2 is YYNGEE. The CDR3 spells CASSVAPTGGTEAFF. The CDR3 nucleotides read TGTGCCAGCAGCGTAGCACCCACGGGAGGGACTGAAGCTTTCTTT.

V usage is TRBV29-1 and J usage is TRBJ2-5; 13 positions agree with TRBD2. Germline loops: CDR1 SQVTM, CDR2 ANQGSEA. J was trimmed by 5 bases and V by 5 bases; bases with no gene match: 11. The CDR3 totals 16 residues. CDR3 amino acids: CSVSGTSGVSRETQYF. The CDR3 region has the DNA TGCAGCGTTTCTGGGACTAGCGGGGTCTCACGGGAGACCCAGTACTTC.

This clone was observed a single time. The chain carries TRBV19 and TRBJ1-5, with 8 bases identical to TRBD1. The V and J ends lost 5 bases and 2 bases, in that order; junction bases with no gene match: 8. The CDR3 covers 16 residues. CDR1 and CDR2 from the germline V gene are LNHDA and SQIVND (reference sequence). The CDR3 reads CASSPRQGFGNQPQHF. CDR3 nucleotides: TGTGCCAGTAGTCCACGACAGGGGTTTGGCAATCAGCCCCAGCATTTT.

This clone was observed once. The chain carries TRBV9 and TRBJ2-5, with D unresolved. In germline, CDR1 is SGDLS, CDR2 YYNGEE. This CDR3 is built from 15 residues. V lost 0 bases, J lost 2 bases, and 11 bases lay in between. For the CDR3, the DNA is TGTGCCAGCAGCGTAGGTTTGCATCAGCAAGAGACCCAGTACTTC. The encoded protein is CASSVGLHQQETQYF. The full variable domain, rest sourced from reference TRBV9 and TRBJ2-5, is DSGVTQTPKHLITATGQRVTLRCSPRSGDLSVYWYQQSLDQGLQFLIQYYNGEERAKGNILERFSAQQFPDLHSELNLSSLELGDSALYFCASSVGLHQQETQYFGPGTRLLVL.

A few counts support this clone. The chain carries TRBV6-1 and TRBJ2-7; no firm D call. Between the trimmed V and J ends, which lost 1 base and 3 bases, there was a span of 10 bases. Germline CDR1 MNHNS, CDR2 SASEGT. The CDR3 is made up of 14 amino acids. The CDR3 coding sequence is TGTGCCAGCAGTGAAGAACAATTGGTCTACGAGCAGTACTTC. Its protein is CASSEEQLVYEQYF.

This clone was detected only a few times. CDR3 residues: CASSLRSAGGRGNTIYF. The CDR3 DNA sequence: TGTGCCAGCAGCTTAAGGTCGGCAGGGGGCAGAGGAAACACCATATATTTT. The V call is TRBV7-9, the J call TRBJ1-3; 8 bases line up with TRBD1. This CDR3 comprises 17 residues. The germline V gene encodes CDR1 SEHNR and CDR2 FQNEAQ (reference sequence). V gave up 2 bases and J gave up 4 bases; unmatched junction bases: 10. The variable domain in full, completed from reference TRBV7-9 and TRBJ1-3, reads DTGVSQNPRHKITKRGQNVTFRCDPISEHNRLYWYRQTLGQGPEFLTYFQNEAQLEKSRLLSDRFSAERPKGSFSTLEIQRTEQGDSAMYLCASSLRSAGGRGNTIYFGEGSWLTVV.

CDR3 loop: CASSVGSGGLSYEQYF. In nucleotides, the CDR3 is TGTGCCAGCAGCGTAGGTAGCGGGGGTCTCTCCTACGAGCAGTACTTC. V usage is TRBV9 and J usage is TRBJ2-7; 9 positions agree with TRBD2. V shed 0 bases and J 0 bases; nucleotides not matched to a gene: 4. The CDR3 length is 16 residues. Looked up from germline, CDR1 is SGDLS and CDR2 is YYNGEE.

In this sample, this clone turned up once. The rearrangement joins TRBV10-3 to TRBJ1-5; tentatively, D is TRBD1 (5 bases). V lost 4 bases to trimming and J lost 4 bases, with 20 bases between them. The germline V gene has CDR1 ENHRY and CDR2 SYGVKD. The CDR3 loop spans 17 amino acids. CDR3: CAISALTVGMGNQPQHF. The DNA for the CDR3 is TGTGCCATCAGTGCACTGACAGTGGGGATGGGTAATCAGCCCCAGCATTTT.

J is TRBJ2-1 and V is TRBV4-3, with 7 bases aligning to TRBD1. After removal of 1 base from V and 3 bases from J, the junction contained 6 bases not matched to a gene. The CDR3 spans 16 residues. CDR1 and CDR2 (germline): LGHNA, YSLEER. This CDR3 reads CASSQVLRGHYNEQFF. Written as DNA, the CDR3 is TGCGCCAGCAGCCAAGTTTTAAGGGGGCACTACAATGAGCAGTTCTTC.

This clone was counted a few times. This sequence joins TRBV3-1 (or the pseudogene TRBV3-2) and TRBJ2-1; TRBD2 matches 10 bases. Trimming removed 5 bases from V and 7 bases from J; junction bases left unmatched: 8. This CDR3 is built from 15 residues. Germline assignment: CDR1 LGHDT and CDR2 YNNKEL (reference sequence). CDR3 nucleotide sequence: TGTGCCAGCAGCGCCCCGGGACTAGCGATGAATGAGCAGTTCTTC. Amino acids: CASSAPGLAMNEQFF.

The sample holds one count of this clone. The J gene is TRBJ1-2, the V gene TRBV19; 8 bases agree with TRBD1. The V gene end was trimmed by 6 bases and the J gene end by 3 bases; junction bases not matched to a gene: 6. Germline V gives CDR1 LNHDA, CDR2 SQIVND (reference sequence). The CDR3 is 14 amino acids. CDR3: CASSPDRVDYGYTF. The CDR3 DNA reads as TGTGCCAGTAGCCCGGACAGGGTGGACTATGGCTACACCTTC.

This chain joins TRBV19 and TRBJ2-3; 8 nucleotides agree with TRBD2. The J segment lost 2 bases and the V segment lost 4 bases, leaving 5 bases of the junction unmatched. The CDR3 length is 15 residues. Germline CDR1 is LNHDA and CDR2 is SQIVND (reference sequence). In DNA, the CDR3 is TGTGCCAGTAGTACCAGCGGGGGCTTCACAGATACGCAGTATTTT. It specifies CASSTSGGFTDTQYF.

This chain uses TRBV11-2 with TRBJ2-3; TRBD2 agrees at 7 bases. Germline assignment: CDR1 SGHAT and CDR2 FQNNGV. The J segment lost 0 bases and the V segment lost 1 base, leaving 4 bases of the junction unmatched. The CDR3 runs to 16 residues. This CDR3 reads CASSLARRGSTDTQYF. DNA of the CDR3: TGTGCCAGCAGCTTAGCAAGGCGGGGGAGCACAGATACGCAGTATTTT.

J is TRBJ1-1 and V is TRBV19, with TRBD1 matching over 7 bases. Germline CDR1 reads LNHDA; CDR2 reads SQIVND (reference sequence). There are 12 residues in the CDR3. The V and J ends lost 6 bases and 10 bases, in that order; junction bases with no gene match: 8. CDR3 nucleotide sequence: TGTGCCAGTAGGGCAGGGGGGAGAGGAGCTTTCTTT. Translating gives CASRAGGRGAFF.

J is TRBJ1-4 and V is TRBV2; TRBD1 aligns across 9 bases. Germline CDR1 is SNHLY and CDR2 is FYNNEI. V trimming: 11 bases; J trimming: 7 bases; junction bases outside the gene matches: 11. CDR3 length equals 14 residues. CDR3: CAGTGGIDFEKLFF. The CDR3 bases are TGTGCCGGAACAGGGGGCATAGACTTTGAAAAACTGTTTTTT. The variable domain in full, completed from reference TRBV2 and TRBJ1-4, reads EPEVTQTPSHQVTQMGQEVILRCVPISNHLYFYWYRQILGQKVEFLVSFYNNEISEKSEIFDDQFSVERPDGSNFTLKIRSTKLEDSAMYFCAGTGGIDFEKLFFGSGTQLSVL.

The chain has TRBV2 and TRBJ2-1; 7 bases fit TRBD1. The V and J ends lost 3 bases and 3 bases, in that order; junction bases with no gene match: 5. This CDR3 region has 15 residues. Germline CDR1 reads SNHLY; CDR2 reads FYNNEI. In DNA, the CDR3 is TGTGCCAGCAGTGAGGCGACAGGGATCTACAATGAGCAGTTCTTC. Translated: CASSEATGIYNEQFF.

This clone was observed a single time. This sequence joins TRBV7-2 and TRBJ2-7; tentatively, D is TRBD1 (7 bases). Germline V CDR1 and CDR2: SGHTA, FQGNSA. The V end lost 1 base, the J end lost 4 bases, and 14 bases lay between the germline ends. The length of the CDR3 is 15 residues. The CDR3 DNA sequence: TGTGCCAGCAGCTTAGGGGCAGGGGGGTGGTACGAGCAGTACTTC. It translates to CASSLGAGGWYEQYF.

The rearrangement uses TRBV9 and TRBJ1-4; D is perhaps TRBD1 (6 bases). This CDR3 has 15 residues. V lost 4 bases to trimming and J lost 5 bases, with 15 bases between them. Germline V gene lookup returns CDR1 SGDLS and CDR2 YYNGEE. This CDR3 is CASSSPDSANEKLFF. The CDR3, as DNA: TGTGCCAGCAGCAGCCCGGACAGCGCCAATGAAAAACTGTTTTTT.